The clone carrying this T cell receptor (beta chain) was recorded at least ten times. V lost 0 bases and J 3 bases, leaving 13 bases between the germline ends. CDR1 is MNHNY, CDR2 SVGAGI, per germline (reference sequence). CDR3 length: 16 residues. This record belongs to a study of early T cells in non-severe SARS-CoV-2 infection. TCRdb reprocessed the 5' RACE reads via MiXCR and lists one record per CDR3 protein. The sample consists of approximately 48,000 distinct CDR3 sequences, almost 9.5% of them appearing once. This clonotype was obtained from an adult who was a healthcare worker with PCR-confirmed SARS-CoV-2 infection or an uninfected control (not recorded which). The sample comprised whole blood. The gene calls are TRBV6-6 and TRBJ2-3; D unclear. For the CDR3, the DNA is TGTGCCAGCAGTTACTCCCCCGGTATCTCAACAGATACGCAGTATTTT. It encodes CASSYSPGISTDTQYF.